A single sample is the source of the 24 T cell receptor beta chains below, sequenced in a study of cytomegalovirus exposure and HLA in healthy donors. Repertoires were generated with immunoSEQ multiplex PCR, while TCRdb's copy carries only in-frame clones and drops some. The sample lists tens of thousands of clones, over 85% occurring once. The sample taken for sequencing was PBMCs. The receptor set was obtained from a woman under 30 in good health and CMV-seronegative.

The chain is built from TRBV6-1 and TRBJ1-6; 7 nucleotides line up with TRBD1. In germline, CDR1 is MNHNS, CDR2 SASEGT. The V segment lost 1 base and the J segment 6 bases; nucleotides outside the gene matches: 3. CDR3 size: 15 residues. CDR3 sequence (DNA): TGTGCCAGCAGTGAAGATGGACAGGTTAATTCACCCCTCCACTTT. Translated, it gives CASSEDGQVNSPLHF.

The V gene is TRBV10-3, the J gene TRBJ1-2, with 12 bases lining up with TRBD1. The CDR3 consists of 16 residues. Germline-derived CDR1 and CDR2 are ENHRY and SYGVKD. V was pared by 2 bases and J by 8 bases, with 9 bases of the junction left unmatched. CDR3 sequence (DNA): TGTGCCATCAGTGAGAACCCGGGACAGGGGGCTGGAGGCTACACCTTC. This sequence encodes CAISENPGQGAGGYTF.

The rearrangement joins TRBV19 to TRBJ2-1, with 7 positions matching TRBD1. The V gene's germline CDR1 is LNHDA and CDR2 SQIVND (reference sequence). V was pared by 5 bases and J by 0 bases, with 10 bases of the junction left unmatched. CDR3 length: 17 residues. Here the CDR3 reads CASSPNRGAGSYNEQFF. For the CDR3, the DNA is TGTGCCAGTAGTCCTAACAGGGGTGCCGGCTCCTACAATGAGCAGTTCTTC.

The rearrangement joins TRBV4-2 to TRBJ1-2; 8 nucleotides align to TRBD1. The J segment lost 1 base and the V segment lost 3 bases, leaving 4 bases of the junction unmatched. The CDR3 is 15 residues long. The germline gives CDR1 LGHNA, CDR2 YNFKEQ. Written as DNA, the CDR3 is TGTGCCAGCAGCCAGACAGGGGCCGATAACTATGGCTACACCTTC. It yields the protein CASSQTGADNYGYTF.

For this clone: An end of the junction differs from the germline gene, which may be a read error. The rearrangement links TRBV9 to TRBJ1-5; the D gene is possibly TRBD1 (6 bases). This CDR3 contains 16 residues. Germline V CDR1 and CDR2: SGDLS, YYNGEE. CDR3 nucleotides: TGTGCCAGCAGCGCACCGTACAGGGATAGCGATCAGCCCCAGCATTTT. It is translated as CASSAPYRDSDQPQHF.

The chain employs TRBV7-2 and TRBJ2-7; 10 bases agree with TRBD1. Trimming at V came to 6 bases and at J to 2 bases, leaving 7 bases not matched to a gene. The CDR3 runs 15 residues. Germline CDR1 is SGHTA and CDR2 is FQGNSA. DNA for the CDR3: TGTGCCAGCAGAAGACCGGGACAGGGGACCTACGAGCAGTACTTC. It is translated as CASRRPGQGTYEQYF.

V is TRBV6-1 and J is TRBJ2-7; 11 nucleotides align to TRBD2. The junction had 4 bases not matched to a gene; V was cut back by 6 bases and J by 0 bases. The CDR3 is 15 residues long. Germline-derived CDR1 and CDR2 are MNHNS and SASEGT. CDR3: CASSTTSGSSYEQYF. Here the CDR3 DNA reads TGTGCCAGCAGCACTACTAGCGGGAGCTCCTACGAGCAGTACTTC.

In this sample, this clone turned up once. The chain joins TRBV4-3 to TRBJ2-7, with TRBD2 matching over 8 bases. Per the germline V gene, CDR1 is LGHNA and CDR2 is YSLEER. The CDR3 consists of 16 residues. Trimming took 0 bases from V and 1 from J; bases not matched to a gene: 5. The CDR3 reads CASSQDSAGGSYEQYF. CDR3 coding DNA: TGCGCCAGCAGCCAAGATTCTGCGGGAGGATCCTACGAGCAGTACTTC.

V gene TRBV28 combines with J gene TRBJ2-7; 12 bases match TRBD2. This CDR3 is 15 amino acids long. The germline gives CDR1 MDHEN, CDR2 SYDVKM. With 6 bases clipped from V and 4 bases from J, the junction kept 7 bases outside the gene matches. In DNA, the CDR3 is TGTGCCAGCAGCTACCCCGGGACTAGCGGGTACGAGCAGTACTTC. Protein: CASSYPGTSGYEQYF. The entire variable domain, with the rest obtained from reference TRBV28 and TRBJ2-7, is as follows: DVKVTQSSRYLVKRTGEKVFLECVQDMDHENMFWYRQDPGLGLRLIYFSYDVKMKEKGDIPEGYSVSREKKERFSLILESASTNQTSMYLCASSYPGTSGYEQYFGPGTRLTVT.

J is TRBJ1-3 and V is TRBV6-5; D may be TRBD1 (5 bases). The CDR3 extends over 15 amino acids. Germline assignment: CDR1 MNHEY and CDR2 SVGAGI. V was trimmed by 4 bases and J by 4 bases, leaving 14 bases between them. The CDR3 here is CASSSLGGPGNTIYF. CDR3 DNA: TGTGCCAGCAGTTCCTTGGGGGGACCAGGAAACACCATATATTTT.

This clone occurred once. The V gene is TRBV7-2, the J gene TRBJ1-5, with 7 bases fitting TRBD1. Germline V CDR1 and CDR2: SGHTA, FQGNSA. V lost 1 base to trimming and J lost 1 base; unmatched junction nucleotides: 4. The CDR3 loop spans 16 amino acids. The chain's CDR3 is CASSLVVRGSNQPQHF. CDR3 coding DNA: TGTGCCAGCAGCTTAGTGGTCAGGGGGAGCAATCAGCCCCAGCATTTT. Using reference TRBV7-2 and TRBJ1-5 for the parts outside the CDR3, the full variable domain is GAGVSQSPSNKVTEKGKDVELRCDPISGHTALYWYRQSLGQGLEFLIYFQGNSAPDKSGLPSDRFSAERTGGSVSTLTIQRTQQEDSAVYLCASSLVVRGSNQPQHFGDGTRLSIL.

This chain joins TRBV19 and TRBJ1-3; D remains unclear. V shed 3 bases and J shed 2 bases, with 8 bases lying between them. Germline V CDR1 and CDR2: LNHDA, SQIVND (reference sequence). CDR3 size: 14 residues. The CDR3 DNA reads as TGTGCCAGTAGTATGTCGGTAGCTGGAAACACCATATATTTT. Amino acids: CASSMSVAGNTIYF.

This clone was seen only once. This chain links TRBV19 with TRBJ1-2; 8 bases line up with TRBD1. The germline V gene has CDR1 LNHDA and CDR2 SQIVND (reference sequence). This CDR3 comprises 13 residues. The trim removed 3 bases at V and 5 bases at J, leaving 2 bases unmatched. The DNA of the CDR3 is TGTGCCAGTAGTATCGACAGGGGTTATGGCTACACCTTC. Encoded protein: CASSIDRGYGYTF.

CDR3 nucleotides: TGCGCCAGCAGCCGTCGGACTAGCGGGGGAAACAATGAGCAGTTCTTC. Amino acid sequence: CASSRRTSGGNNEQFF. The rearrangement uses TRBV4-3 and TRBJ2-1, with TRBD2 matching 13 bases. V lost 4 bases, J lost 5 bases, and 5 bases stayed unmatched. The CDR3 contains 16 residues. Per germline, CDR1 LGHNA and CDR2 YSLEER.

The chain links TRBV25-1 to TRBJ2-3; D not certain. V was shortened by 3 bases and J by 3 bases, with 13 bases between the two germline ends. The CDR3 runs 15 residues. Looked up from germline, CDR1 is MGHDK and CDR2 is SYGVNS. CDR3 DNA: TGTGCCAGCAGTGACCATGGGTCTAGAACAGATACGCAGTATTTT. Its translation is CASSDHGSRTDTQYF.

This clone was observed once. The chain has TRBV2 and TRBJ2-7, with D possibly TRBD2 on 5 matching bases. The CDR3 runs 13 residues. V was trimmed by 7 bases and J by 6 bases, leaving 16 bases between them. In germline, CDR1 is SNHLY, CDR2 FYNNEI. In nucleotides, the CDR3 is TGTGCCAGCACCAGCGGAACTTCTGGCGAGCAGTACTTC. Translated: CASTSGTSGEQYF.

The CDR3 DNA reads TGTGCCAGCAGCGGCCGCATGGCCGGGGAGCTGTTTTTT. It codes for CASSGRMAGELFF. The V and J genes are TRBV5-6 and TRBJ2-2, with D uncertain. Trimming took off 4 bases at V and 6 bases at J, with 10 bases between the two ends. Germline V lookup: CDR1 SGHDT, CDR2 YYEEEE. This CDR3 has 13 residues.

The chain has TRBV28 and TRBJ2-2, with TRBD2 matching 9 bases. This CDR3 has 17 amino acids. Trimming cost V 6 bases and J 4 bases; bases outside gene matches: 12. Germline CDR1 and CDR2: MDHEN and SYDVKM. CDR3 sequence: CASSRSIAGEGTGELFF. For the CDR3, the DNA is TGTGCCAGCAGCCGGAGCATAGCGGGAGAGGGCACCGGGGAGCTGTTTTTT.

The rearrangement links TRBV2 to TRBJ1-4; D not certain. V shed 6 bases and J shed 8 bases, with 16 bases lying between them. CDR1 SNHLY and CDR2 FYNNEI come from the germline V gene. The CDR3 has 14 residues. The CDR3 sequence: CASSTRVTGEKLFF. CDR3 in DNA: TGTGCCAGCAGCACGAGGGTTACCGGAGAAAAACTGTTTTTT.

The V and J genes are TRBV5-1 and TRBJ2-7; D unresolved. CDR1 SGHRS and CDR2 YFSETQ come from the germline V gene. This CDR3 region has 11 residues. Trimming stripped 5 bases from V and 3 bases from J, with 6 bases between. The CDR3 DNA reads TGCGCCAGCAGACAGCACTACGAGCAGTACTTC. Protein product: CASRQHYEQYF.

The chain has TRBV7-2 and TRBJ1-5, with 9 positions matching TRBD1. CDR3 size: 17 residues. With 2 bases clipped from V and 7 bases from J, the junction kept 12 bases outside the gene matches. Germline CDR1 SGHTA, CDR2 FQGNSA. The CDR3 sequence: CASSLPPYRGRGQPQHF. CDR3 nucleotides: TGTGCCAGCAGCTTACCCCCCTACAGGGGGCGCGGGCAGCCCCAGCATTTT.

This clone was recorded once. The rearrangement links TRBV25-1 to TRBJ1-5; no reliable D call. Germline values: CDR1 MGHDK, CDR2 SYGVNS. V was trimmed by 6 bases and J by 3 bases, leaving 15 bases between them. CDR3 length: 15 residues. The DNA for the CDR3 is TGTGCCAGCAGGGGGAGAGGATCCGTCAATCAGCCCCAGCATTTT. Its protein is CASRGRGSVNQPQHF. Variable domain in full (rest from reference TRBV25-1 and TRBJ1-5): EADIYQTPRYLVIGTGKKITLECSQTMGHDKMYWYQQDPGMELHLIHYSYGVNSTEKGDLSSESTVSRIRTEHFPLTLESARPSHTSQYLCASRGRGSVNQPQHFGDGTRLSIL.

CDR3 coding DNA: TGTGCCAGCACCCAGGGCGGGGGGAACACTGAAGCTTTCTTT. Translated: CASTQGGGNTEAFF. The V gene is TRBV6-6, the J gene TRBJ1-1; possibly TRBD1 for D (5 bases). The CDR3 totals 14 residues. V lost 7 bases to trimming and J lost 1 base, with 13 bases between them. Looked up from germline, CDR1 is MNHNY and CDR2 is SVGAGI (reference sequence).

This chain links TRBV7-6 with TRBJ2-1; 11 bases line up with TRBD2. CDR1 and CDR2 from the germline V gene are SGHVS and FNYEAQ. There are 15 residues in the CDR3. V dropped 4 bases and J dropped 6; count of bases not matched to a gene: 5. The CDR3 reads CASSSTSGGINEQFF. The CDR3, as DNA: TGTGCCAGCAGCTCTACTAGCGGGGGAATCAATGAGCAGTTCTTC.